Following are 26 T cell receptor beta chains from one sample sequenced in a study of OX40 agonist ivuxolimab in advanced cancers. The repertoire was sequenced with immunoSEQ multiplex PCR; TCRdb's copy has only in-frame clones and lacks some. This table has 91,000 or so clones, over 75% appearing once. The sample consisted of CD4+ or CD8+ T cells sorted from blood, taken in a trial of the OX40 agonist ivuxolimab. These TCRs come from an adult with an advanced solid tumor such as melanoma, head and neck, liver or kidney cancer.

CDR3 DNA: TGTGCCAGCAGCTTAGGGGCAGCTAACTATGGCTACACCTTC. Translated, it gives CASSLGAANYGYTF. The chain carries TRBV7-8 and TRBJ1-2; unclear D gene. V lost 1 base and J lost 0, with 6 bases in between. CDR1 and CDR2 from the germline V gene are SGHVS and FQNEAQ. The CDR3 has 14 residues.

V is TRBV6-1 and J is TRBJ1-1, with D uncertain. Germline CDR1 MNHNS, CDR2 SASEGT. V shed 6 bases and J shed 7 bases, with 15 bases lying between them. This CDR3 is 13 amino acids long. The CDR3 region has the DNA TGTGCCAGCAGGGACCTCTTAGGGAGTGAAGCTTTCTTT. This encodes CASRDLLGSEAFF.

CDR3 nucleotides: TGTGCCAGCAGTAGGACAGGGATGAACGAGCAGTACTTC. Amino acid sequence: CASSRTGMNEQYF. This chain connects TRBV6-1 to TRBJ2-7; 8 bases are shared with TRBD1. Germline lookup yields CDR1 MNHNS and CDR2 SASEGT. Trimming cost V 5 bases and J 5 bases; bases outside gene matches: 5. This CDR3 has 13 residues.

The rearrangement uses TRBV25-1 and TRBJ1-5, with unresolved D. There are 17 residues in the CDR3. V was clipped by 2 bases and J by 0 bases, with 14 bases between them. Germline CDR1 MGHDK, CDR2 SYGVNS. CDR3 protein: CASSERGQPHSNQPQHF. The CDR3 DNA follows: TGTGCCAGCAGTGAACGTGGGCAGCCTCATAGCAATCAGCCCCAGCATTTT.

The rearrangement uses TRBV28 and TRBJ1-1; D remains unclear. Trimming took 7 bases from V and 5 from J, leaving 20 bases between them. The CDR3 is 15 residues long. Per the germline V gene, CDR1 is MDHEN and CDR2 is SYDVKM. Here the CDR3 reads CASTQLAVSRTEAFF. In DNA, the CDR3 is TGTGCCAGCACCCAGCTGGCCGTTTCGAGAACTGAAGCTTTCTTT.

The chain employs TRBV6-5 and TRBJ2-2; TRBD2 might be the D (6 bases). From germline, CDR1 is MNHEY and CDR2 SVGAGI. Deletions cut 0 bases from V and 7 bases from J, with 12 bases between. The CDR3 has 15 residues. The DNA of the CDR3 is TGTGCCAGCAGTTACTCGGATGGGCGGGACGGGGAGCTGTTTTTT. Translating gives CASSYSDGRDGELFF.

The V gene is TRBV5-4, the J gene TRBJ1-2, with 8 bases that match TRBD1. The V segment lost 4 bases and the J segment 3 bases; nucleotides outside the gene matches: 5. CDR1 is SGHNT, CDR2 YYREEE, per germline (reference sequence). This CDR3 spans 14 amino acids. The CDR3 loop reads CASSRGQVDYGYTF. Written as DNA, the CDR3 is TGTGCCAGCAGCCGGGGACAGGTGGACTATGGCTACACCTTC.

The chain carries TRBV5-1 and TRBJ1-6; possibly TRBD1 for D (5 bases). V was pared by 0 bases and J by 4 bases, with 5 bases between. Germline lookup yields CDR1 SGHRS and CDR2 YFSETQ. This CDR3 contains 14 residues. CDR3 nucleotide sequence: TGCGCCAGCAGCTTGGGGGGGTATAATTCACCCCTCCACTTT. It yields the protein CASSLGGYNSPLHF.

A few counts support this clone. This chain connects TRBV10-3 to TRBJ2-2; TRBD1 matches at 8 bases. Germline V CDR1 and CDR2: ENHRY, SYGVKD. This CDR3 has 13 amino acids. Trimming at V came to 9 bases and at J to 1 base, leaving 1 base not matched to a gene. CDR3 loop: CAIGTGNTGELFF. The DNA for the CDR3 is TGTGCCATTGGGACAGGGAACACCGGGGAGCTGTTTTTT.

This clone was detected a few times. This CDR3 is also generated by other DNA sequences in the sample. The gene calls are TRBV7-9 and TRBJ2-7; D possibly matches TRBD1 or TRBD2 (5 bases each). This CDR3 is 15 amino acids long. Trimming took off 5 bases at V and 0 bases at J, with 14 bases between the two ends. CDR1 and CDR2 from the germline V gene are SEHNR and FQNEAQ (reference sequence). CDR3: CASSPQGGTSYEQYF. CDR3 bases: TGTGCCAGCAGCCCTCAAGGTGGGACCTCCTACGAGCAGTACTTC.

This rearrangement joins TRBV5-1 to TRBJ2-2; 13 bases align to TRBD2. J lost 6 bases, V lost 4 bases, and 9 bases had no gene match. There are 17 residues in the CDR3. Germline lookup yields CDR1 SGHRS and CDR2 YFSETQ. CDR3 nucleotides: TGCGCCAGCAGCCCTACGCAAGGACTAGCGGGGGCCGGGGAGCTGTTTTTT. Translated, it gives CASSPTQGLAGAGELFF.

The V and J genes are TRBV2 and TRBJ2-1, with D tentatively TRBD2 (6 bases). Trimming removed 4 bases at V and 8 bases at J, with 12 bases between. The length of the CDR3 is 13 residues. Germline V gene data show CDR1 as SNHLY and CDR2 as FYNNEI. The CDR3 region is CASSAVWDYEQFF. The CDR3 DNA reads as TGTGCCAGCAGTGCGGTTTGGGACTATGAGCAGTTCTTC. Looking up the rest from reference TRBV2 and TRBJ2-1 gives the full variable domain: EPEVTQTPSHQVTQMGQEVILRCVPISNHLYFYWYRQILGQKVEFLVSFYNNEISEKSEIFDDQFSVERPDGSNFTLKIRSTKLEDSAMYFCASSAVWDYEQFFGPGTRLTVL.

Only one count was recorded for this clone. This chain joins TRBV5-4 and TRBJ1-2, with D maybe TRBD1 (5 bases). The CDR3 runs 13 residues. V shed 5 bases and J shed 2 bases, with 10 bases lying between them. The germline CDR1 and CDR2 sequences are SGHNT and YYREEE (reference sequence). In DNA form, the CDR3 reads TGTGCCAGCAGTAAGACAGACAACTATGGCTACACCTTC. Residues: CASSKTDNYGYTF.

This chain uses TRBV9 with TRBJ1-2; D unclear. Trimming took off 4 bases at V and 0 bases at J, with 10 bases between the two ends. The germline CDR1 and CDR2 sequences are SGDLS and YYNGEE. The length of the CDR3 is 14 residues. In DNA, the CDR3 is TGTGCCAGCAGCCCTTCGGCCGCTAACTATGGCTACACCTTC. As protein: CASSPSAANYGYTF.

The rearrangement links TRBV19 to TRBJ1-2; maybe TRBD1 (6 bases). The CDR3 length is 16 residues. V was cut by 3 bases and J by 2 bases, with 16 bases left in between. CDR1 is LNHDA, CDR2 SQIVND, per germline (reference sequence). CDR3 loop: CASSIGGRMSNYGYTF. Here the CDR3 DNA reads TGTGCCAGTAGTATTGGGGGGCGTATGTCGAACTATGGCTACACCTTC.

The V and J genes are TRBV30 and TRBJ1-5; D may be TRBD1 (5 bases). Deletions cut 1 base from V and 5 bases from J, with 9 bases between. Germline V CDR1 and CDR2: GTSNPN, SVGIG (reference sequence). The length of the CDR3 is 13 residues. In nucleotides, the CDR3 is TGTGCCTGGAGTGCAGGGCCCCATCAGCCCCAGCATTTT. Protein: CAWSAGPHQPQHF. Supplemented by reference TRBV30 and TRBJ1-5, the full variable domain reads SQTIHQWPATLVQPVGSPLSLECTVEGTSNPNLYWYRQAAGRGLQLLFYSVGIGQISSEVPQNLSASRPQDRQFILSSKKLLLSDSGFYLCAWSAGPHQPQHFGDGTRLSIL.

The chain is built from TRBV7-3 and TRBJ2-1, with unresolved D. CDR1 and CDR2 (germline): SGHTA, FQGTGA. This CDR3 is 14 amino acids long. V was cut by 5 bases and J by 4 bases, with 12 bases left in between. As DNA, the CDR3 is TGTGCCAGCAGCCGTGAGACTGGATACAATGAGCAGTTCTTC. It encodes CASSRETGYNEQFF. The full variable domain, with the rest looked up from reference TRBV7-3 and TRBJ2-1, is GAGVSQTPSNKVTEKGKYVELRCDPISGHTALYWYRQSLGQGPEFLIYFQGTGAADDSGLPNDRFFAVRPEGSVSTLKIQRTERGDSAVYLCASSRETGYNEQFFGPGTRLTVL.

The chain combines TRBV23-1 with TRBJ1-1; TRBD1 is a possible D gene (5 bases). TRBV23-1 carries the ORF label, with uncertain function. The length of the CDR3 is 17 residues. V gave up 4 bases and J gave up 0 bases, with 18 bases separating them. The CDR3 is CASSLGVESLMNTEAFF. The CDR3 nucleotides read TGCGCCAGCAGTCTGGGGGTTGAGAGCCTTATGAACACTGAAGCTTTCTTT.

V and J are TRBV7-3 and TRBJ2-2, with 9 bases aligning to TRBD2. V trimming: 5 bases; J trimming: 0 bases; junction bases outside the gene matches: 4. There are 16 residues in the CDR3. CDR1 SGHTA and CDR2 FQGTGA come from the germline V gene. The CDR3 spells CASSPPSGANTGELFF. In DNA, the CDR3 is TGTGCCAGCAGCCCCCCTAGCGGGGCGAACACCGGGGAGCTGTTTTTT.

A remark on this clone: In the same sample, other DNA sequences code for this CDR3. The chain couples TRBV7-6 to TRBJ2-5, with unresolved D. Germline V gives CDR1 SGHVS, CDR2 FNYEAQ. The CDR3 covers 11 residues. The V gene lost 2 bases and the J gene lost 2 bases, with 0 bases spanning the gap. The CDR3 DNA reads as TGTGCCAGCAGCTTACAAGAGACCCAGTACTTC. Translation: CASSLQETQYF.

This clone was seen once. The J gene is TRBJ1-1, the V gene TRBV6-6; 8 nucleotides match TRBD1. Germline-derived CDR1 and CDR2 are MNHNY and SVGAGI (reference sequence). The CDR3 is made up of 14 amino acids. J was trimmed by 1 base and V by 7 bases; bases with no gene match: 5. CDR3 sequence: CASIGTGGNTEAFF. The CDR3, as DNA: TGTGCCAGCATCGGGACAGGTGGGAACACTGAAGCTTTCTTT.

The chain has TRBV7-6 and TRBJ1-1; a weak D match, TRBD1 (5 bases). Germline-derived CDR1 and CDR2 are SGHVS and FNYEAQ. Deletions cut 4 bases from V and 1 base from J, with 13 bases between. The CDR3 is 15 residues long. CDR3 coding DNA: TGTGCCAGCAGCTCCAACGACAGACAGAACACTGAAGCTTTCTTT. Encoded protein: CASSSNDRQNTEAFF.

The rearrangement joins TRBV19 to TRBJ2-5; no clear D gene. Trimming pared 10 bases from V and 4 bases from J, leaving 16 bases between. The CDR3 contains 13 residues. Germline V CDR1 and CDR2: LNHDA, SQIVND (reference sequence). The DNA for the CDR3 is TGTGCCACCATGGGGTGGGTTGGAGAGACCCAGTACTTC. It encodes CATMGWVGETQYF.

The genes are TRBV20-1 and TRBJ2-1; D is possibly TRBD2 (5 bases). The CDR3 has 11 residues. CDR1 and CDR2 (germline): DFQATT, SNEGSKA (reference sequence). Trimming cost V 7 bases and J 9 bases, with 13 bases left between them. In nucleotides, the CDR3 is TGCAGTGTTCTTAGGGCGGGTGAGCAGTTCTTC. Translation: CSVLRAGEQFF.

This sequence joins TRBV10-3 and TRBJ2-7, with D possibly being TRBD2 (5 bases). Germline loops: CDR1 ENHRY, CDR2 SYGVKD. Deletions cut 0 bases from V and 0 bases from J, with 9 bases between. The CDR3 length is 15 residues. CDR3 amino acids: CAISESYGGSYEQYF. In DNA form, the CDR3 reads TGTGCCATCAGTGAGTCGTACGGAGGCTCCTACGAGCAGTACTTC.

J is TRBJ2-5 and V is TRBV11-3; D is undetermined. CDR1 is SGHNT and CDR2 is YENEEA in the germline V gene. The germline V and J ends were trimmed by 1 base and 5 bases, with 8 bases remaining between them. CDR3 length: 13 residues. CDR3 in amino acids: CASSLGQRETQYF. CDR3 nucleotide sequence: TGTGCCAGCAGCTTAGGCCAGAGGGAGACCCAGTACTTC.